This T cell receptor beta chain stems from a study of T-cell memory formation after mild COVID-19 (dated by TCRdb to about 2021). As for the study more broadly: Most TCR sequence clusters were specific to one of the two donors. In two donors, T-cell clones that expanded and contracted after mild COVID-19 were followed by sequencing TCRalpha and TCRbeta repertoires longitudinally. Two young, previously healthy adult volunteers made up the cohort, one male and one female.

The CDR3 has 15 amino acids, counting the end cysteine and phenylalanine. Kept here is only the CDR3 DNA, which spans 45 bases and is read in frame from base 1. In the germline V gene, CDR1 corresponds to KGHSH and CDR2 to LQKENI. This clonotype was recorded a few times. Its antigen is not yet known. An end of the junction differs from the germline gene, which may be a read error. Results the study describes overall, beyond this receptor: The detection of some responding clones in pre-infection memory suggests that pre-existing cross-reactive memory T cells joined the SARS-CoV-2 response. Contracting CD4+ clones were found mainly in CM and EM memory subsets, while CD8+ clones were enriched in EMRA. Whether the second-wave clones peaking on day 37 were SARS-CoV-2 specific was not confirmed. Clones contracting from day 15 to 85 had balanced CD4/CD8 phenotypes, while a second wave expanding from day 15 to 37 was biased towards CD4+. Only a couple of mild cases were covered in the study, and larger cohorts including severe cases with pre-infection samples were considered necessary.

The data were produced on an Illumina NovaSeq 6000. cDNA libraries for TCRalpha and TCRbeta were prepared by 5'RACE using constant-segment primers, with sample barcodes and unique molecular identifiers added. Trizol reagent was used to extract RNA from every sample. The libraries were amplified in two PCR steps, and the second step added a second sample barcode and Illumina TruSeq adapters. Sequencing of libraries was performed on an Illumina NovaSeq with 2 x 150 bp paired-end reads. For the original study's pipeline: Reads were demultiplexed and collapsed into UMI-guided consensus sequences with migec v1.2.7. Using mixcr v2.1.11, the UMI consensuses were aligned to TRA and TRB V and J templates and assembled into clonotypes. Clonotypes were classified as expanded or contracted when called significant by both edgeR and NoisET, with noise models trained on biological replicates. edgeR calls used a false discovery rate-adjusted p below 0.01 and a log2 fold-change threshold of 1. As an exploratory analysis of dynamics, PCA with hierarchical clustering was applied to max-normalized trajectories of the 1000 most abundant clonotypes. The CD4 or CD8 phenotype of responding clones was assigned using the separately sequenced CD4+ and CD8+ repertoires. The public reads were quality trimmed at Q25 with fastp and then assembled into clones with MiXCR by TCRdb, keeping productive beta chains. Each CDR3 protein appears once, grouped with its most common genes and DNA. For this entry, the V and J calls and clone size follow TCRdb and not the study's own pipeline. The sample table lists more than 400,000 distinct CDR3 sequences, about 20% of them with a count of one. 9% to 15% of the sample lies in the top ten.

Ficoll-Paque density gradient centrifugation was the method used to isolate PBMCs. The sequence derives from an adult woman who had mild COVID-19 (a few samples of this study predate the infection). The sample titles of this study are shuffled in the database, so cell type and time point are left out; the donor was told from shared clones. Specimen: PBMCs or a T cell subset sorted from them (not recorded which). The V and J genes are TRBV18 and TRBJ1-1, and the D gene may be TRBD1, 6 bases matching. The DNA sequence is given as TGTGCCAGCTCACTTAAGGGGGGGGCGAACGCTGAAGCTTTCTTT. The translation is CASSLKGGANAEAFF.